The TCR beta chain described here comes from a study of blood T cells in healthy people across ages. V gave up 5 bases and J gave up 8 bases; unmatched junction bases: 8. Germline V gene lookup returns CDR1 DFQATT and CDR2 SNEGSKA (reference sequence). CDR3 size: 12 residues. Then a second PCR, running about 6 to 12 cycles, was carried out with a sample-barcoded 5' primer and a J-beta primer mix. Using its own MiXCR run on the 5' RACE reads, TCRdb lists one record per CDR3 protein. There are under 2 million distinct CDR3 sequences in the sample; roughly 30% occur only once, and 11% lies in the top ten.

This receptor was taken from a woman aged 30 to 39 in good health. The chain joins TRBV20-1 to TRBJ1-2; 7 positions match TRBD1. The specimen was blood. The CDR3 region has the DNA TGCAGTGCTCAAACAGGGGAGGGAGGCTACACCTTC. Residues: CSAQTGEGGYTF.